Shown below are 13 T cell receptor beta chains from a single sample sequenced in a study of blood T cells in healthy people across ages. Alongside a J-beta primer mix, a sample-barcoded 5' primer served in a second PCR lasting roughly 6 to 11 cycles. TCRdb called the 5' RACE reads again in MiXCR, with one record for every CDR3 protein. Of nearly 1 million distinct CDR3 sequences in the sample, roughly 51% were seen once. Input material: blood. These receptors were collected from a woman between 55 and 75 years old in good health.

The chain is built from TRBV12-3 or TRBV12-4 and TRBJ1-4; D is unresolved. CDR3 size: 13 residues. V was cut by 2 bases and J by 8 bases, with 9 bases left in between. The CDR3: CASSLQSREKLFF. In DNA, the CDR3 is TGTGCCAGCAGTTTACAGAGTCGGGAAAAACTGTTTTTT.

This rearrangement joins TRBV21-1 to TRBJ2-1; the D call in the table, TRBD1, was not verified against the DNA. TRBV21-1 is tagged as a pseudogene. The CDR3 covers 16 residues. This chain's CDR3 is CASTPGWAVFYNEQFF. In nucleotides, the CDR3 is TGTGCCAGCACCCCCGGTTGGGCAGTTTTCTACAATGAGCAGTTCTTC.

On this clonotype itself: The junction and the germline gene differ at one end; a read error may be behind it. The genes are TRBV29-1 and TRBJ2-7; 8 nucleotides match TRBD1. CDR1 is SQVTM, CDR2 ANQGSEA, per germline. The CDR3 runs to 15 residues. The CDR3 DNA follows: TGCAGCGTAGCTAGATACCGGGACAGGCACAATGAGCGGTACTTC. It is translated as CSVARYRDRHNERYF.

This clonotype was seen repeatedly, ten times or more. The chain combines TRBV20-1 with TRBJ2-7; D is possibly TRBD2 (5 bases). V shed 7 bases and J shed 5 bases, with 15 bases lying between them. The length of the CDR3 is 12 residues. The germline V gene encodes CDR1 DFQATT and CDR2 SNEGSKA (reference sequence). This chain's CDR3 is CSVQRTGDEQYF. The CDR3 DNA reads TGCAGTGTCCAAAGGACTGGGGACGAGCAGTACTTC.

This sequence joins TRBV4-1 and TRBJ2-6; 8 bases align to TRBD1. Per germline, CDR1 MGHRA and CDR2 YSYEKL. Trimming took 1 base from V and 1 from J; bases not matched to a gene: 6. The CDR3 spans 18 residues. CDR3: CASSQVGRGRSGANVLTF. CDR3 DNA: TGCGCCAGCAGCCAAGTAGGCAGGGGGCGATCTGGGGCCAACGTCCTGACTTTC.

The genes are TRBV6-6 and TRBJ1-2; 7 bases are a match to TRBD1. The CDR3 is 11 residues long. Unmatched junction bases numbered 4, after V lost 9 bases and J lost 6 bases. CDR1 and CDR2 from the germline V gene are MNHNY and SVGAGI (reference sequence). The CDR3: CASAGGHGYTF. The CDR3 nucleotides read TGTGCCAGTGCAGGGGGACATGGCTACACCTTC.

This chain connects TRBV19 to TRBJ2-7; D is unresolved. The CDR3 spans 15 residues. The V gene's germline CDR1 is LNHDA and CDR2 SQIVND (reference sequence). V lost 3 bases, J lost 5 bases, and 17 bases lay in between. The CDR3 DNA follows: TGTGCCAGTAGTATCATGGGGAAGGGATTAGACGAGCAGTACTTC. It yields the protein CASSIMGKGLDEQYF.

The chain employs TRBV4-3 and TRBJ2-7, with 11 bases that match TRBD2. The germline V gene has CDR1 LGHNA and CDR2 YSLEER. This CDR3 spans 16 amino acids. The V segment lost 0 bases and the J segment 6 bases; nucleotides outside the gene matches: 7. The CDR3 reads CASSQDLLAGALEQYF. The CDR3 DNA reads as TGCGCCAGCAGCCAAGACTTACTAGCGGGAGCTCTCGAGCAGTACTTC.

This chain links TRBV28 with TRBJ1-5; D unclear. The CDR3 runs 11 residues. V lost 2 bases and J lost 6, with 2 bases in between. Germline-derived CDR1 and CDR2 are MDHEN and SYDVKM. The CDR3 DNA reads TGTGCCAGCAGTTTAAGTCAGCCCCAGCATTTT. Translated, it gives CASSLSQPQHF.

The V call is TRBV7-9, the J call TRBJ1-2, with 8 bases aligning to TRBD1. Germline CDR1 and CDR2: SEHNR and FQNEAQ (reference sequence). The V gene end was trimmed by 6 bases and the J gene end by 3 bases; junction bases not matched to a gene: 6. The length of the CDR3 is 14 residues. CDR3 protein: CASRRGQGHYGYTF. Written as DNA, the CDR3 is TGTGCCAGCAGACGAGGACAGGGCCACTATGGCTACACCTTC. The full variable domain, with the rest looked up from reference TRBV7-9 and TRBJ1-2, is DTGVSQNPRHKITKRGQNVTFRCDPISEHNRLYWYRQTLGQGPEFLTYFQNEAQLEKSRLLSDRFSAERPKGSFSTLEIQRTEQGDSAMYLCASRRGQGHYGYTFGSGTRLTVV.

This clonotype was counted only a few times. This chain joins TRBV20-1 and TRBJ2-1; 13 bases agree with TRBD2. Germline V gives CDR1 DFQATT, CDR2 SNEGSKA (reference sequence). V was pared by 6 bases and J by 9 bases, with 8 bases of the junction left unmatched. The CDR3 extends over 14 amino acids. Here the CDR3 reads CSAQTSGRVGEQFF. The CDR3 DNA sequence: TGCAGTGCACAAACTAGCGGGAGGGTCGGTGAGCAGTTCTTC.

The V and J genes are TRBV20-1 and TRBJ2-5, with 7 bases lining up with TRBD1. CDR3 length equals 20 residues. The ends lost 1 base at V and 2 bases at J; junction bases unmatched: 22. Germline CDR1 reads DFQATT; CDR2 reads SNEGSKA (reference sequence). The CDR3 loop is CSARGGPIRRDSTYQETQYF. The DNA for the CDR3 is TGCAGTGCTAGAGGGGGGCCAATAAGACGGGACAGTACATATCAAGAGACCCAGTACTTC.

The chain has TRBV7-2 and TRBJ2-1; 8 nucleotides match TRBD2. Germline trimming cut 3 bases from V and 8 bases from J; bases unmatched to any gene: 15. This CDR3 has 17 residues. Per the germline V gene, CDR1 is SGHTA and CDR2 is FQGNSA. CDR3 DNA: TGTGCCAGCAGCTTCGGAAACCTAGCGGGCTTGGCACATGAGCAGTTCTTC. Translating gives CASSFGNLAGLAHEQFF.